This is a list of T cell receptor beta chains from one sample in a study of T cell responses to AZD1222 COVID-19 vaccine. Repertoires were generated with immunoSEQ multiplex PCR, while TCRdb's copy carries only in-frame clones and drops some. In the table there are tens of thousands of clones, less than 85% of which are singletons. Here the sequenced sample was peripheral blood, taken on day 0 of AZD1222 vaccination. These receptors all come from an adult in good health. CDR3s include the opening cysteine and the closing phenylalanine or tryptophan. A D gene is named only where the DNA matches it firmly. Some rows mark clone size as missing; the rest say once, few, many or name a class of expanded clone.

clone_size j_call v_call d_call cdr3_nt cdr3_aa
. TRBJ2-3 TRBV11-2 TRBD2 TGTGCCAGCAGCTTTCAGCGGGGGGGCCGGGATACGCAGTATTTT CASSFQRGGRDTQYF
. TRBJ2-2 TRBV11-1 TRBD2 TGTGCCAGCAGCTCGGGACTAGCGGCTGAGGGGGAGCTGTTTTTT CASSSGLAAEGELFF
. TRBJ2-7 TRBV7-2 . TGTGCCAGCAGCAATCCCAACTCCTACGAGCAGTACTTC CASSNPNSYEQYF
. TRBJ1-2 TRBV19 . TGTGCCAGCTCCCGGGGTAACGCTAACCTCTATGGCTACACCTTC CASSRGNANLYGYTF
. TRBJ1-1 TRBV27 . TGTGCCAGCAGTTTAGAGGGAGGCCCGCGGGGCACTGAAGCTTTCTTT CASSLEGGPRGTEAFF
. TRBJ1-5 TRBV6-2/TRBV6-3 TRBD1 TGTGCCAGCAGTTGGGCCGGGACAGGGAATCAGCCCCAGCATTTT CASSWAGTGNQPQHF
. TRBJ1-2 TRBV27 TRBD1 TGTGCCAGCAGATCCCAGGGGGCCTTGTATGGCTACACCTTC CASRSQGALYGYTF
. TRBJ1-1 TRBV7-9 . TGTGCCAGCAGCTTACGCGCGGGTCTGAACACTGAAGCTTTCTTT CASSLRAGLNTEAFF
. TRBJ2-1 TRBV5-6 . TGTGCCAGCAGCTCCATTACCGGGTGGTCGAATGAGCAGTTCTTC CASSSITGWSNEQFF
few TRBJ2-2 TRBV9 . TGTGCCAGCAGCGTAGTAGGAGGGGGTTATACCGGGGAGCTGTTTTTT CASSVVGGGYTGELFF
. TRBJ1-6 TRBV11-3 TRBD1 TGTGCCAGCAGCTTATTTGGGACAGATAATTCACCCCTCCACTTT CASSLFGTDNSPLHF
. TRBJ1-2 TRBV3-1/TRBV3-2 . TGTGCCAGCAGCCACTACCAAACGGATGGCTACACCTTC CASSHYQTDGYTF
. TRBJ2-1 TRBV5-4 TRBD2 TGTGCCAGCAGCTCTTTAGCGGGGGCGGGAGAAGAGCAGTTCTTC CASSSLAGAGEEQFF
once TRBJ1-2 TRBV29-1 . TGCAGCGTTGAACGACAGGACTATGGCTACACCTTC CSVERQDYGYTF
. TRBJ1-6 TRBV11-3 . TGTGCCAGCAGCCCCTACAACTCCGGCAGGGCCAATTCACCCCTCCACTTT CASSPYNSGRANSPLHF
. TRBJ1-2 TRBV3-1/TRBV3-2 . TGTGCCAGCAGCCAAGATGGGACGGTCGGGGGCAACTATGGCTACACCTTC CASSQDGTVGGNYGYTF
. TRBJ2-2 TRBV5-1 . TGCGCCAGCAGCTTGGATCAGGGGAATAGCGGGGAGCTGTTTTTT CASSLDQGNSGELFF
. TRBJ2-5 TRBV7-2 TRBD1 TGTGCCAGCAGCGCCACCGCGGACAGGAGAGGGACCCAGTACTTC CASSATADRRGTQYF
. TRBJ1-2 TRBV5-1 . TGCGCCAGCAGCTTGGCCGGGTATGGCTACACCTTC CASSLAGYGYTF
. TRBJ2-1 TRBV18 . TGTGCCAGCTCACCACCGTCGGGAAATGAGCAGTTCTTC CASSPPSGNEQFF
few TRBJ1-5 TRBV19 TRBD1 TGTGCCAGTAGCCAAGACAGGGGTCCCAATCAGCCCCAGCATTTT CASSQDRGPNQPQHF
. TRBJ1-3 TRBV3-1/TRBV3-2 TRBD1 TGTGCCAGCAGCCAAGGGACAGGGACTGGAAACACCATATATTTT CASSQGTGTGNTIYF
. TRBJ2-3 TRBV5-1 . TGCGCCAGCAGACTGCCTTTCCTCACAGATACGCAGTATTTT CASRLPFLTDTQYF
. TRBJ2-7 TRBV6-5 . TGTGCCAGCAGTTACTCCTCAACTGCCTACGAGCAGTACTTC CASSYSSTAYEQYF
. TRBJ2-7 TRBV29-1 TRBD1 TGCAGCGCCCTGGGGACAGGATTTACCTACGAGCAGTACTTC CSALGTGFTYEQYF
. TRBJ1-6 TRBV6-1 TRBD1 TGTGCCGCTACGACAGGGTGGAGTTCACCCCTCCACTTT CAATTGWSSPLHF
few TRBJ2-1 TRBV19 TRBD2 TGTGCCAGTATTGGGGAGGGACACAATGAGCAGTTCTTC CASIGEGHNEQFF
. TRBJ1-1 TRBV12-3/TRBV12-4 . TGTGCCAGCAGTTTCTCATCGAACACTGAAGCTTTCTTT CASSFSSNTEAFF
. TRBJ1-2 TRBV28 TRBD1 TGTGCCACCCTATACGACAGGGGTGGCTACACCTTC CATLYDRGGYTF
. TRBJ1-5 TRBV6-1 TRBD1 TGTGCCAGCAGTGAATGGGGACAGGGGTCGAATCAGCCCCAGCATTTT CASSEWGQGSNQPQHF
once TRBJ2-1 TRBV7-3 TRBD2 TGTGCCAGCAGCTCGGGACTAGCGGGGGTGGGCACCGATGAGCAGTTCTTC CASSSGLAGVGTDEQFF
. TRBJ2-2 TRBV7-7 TRBD1 TGTGCCAGCAGCGCGTTATTGGGACAGCCTCCGAACACCGGGGAGCTGTTTTTT CASSALLGQPPNTGELFF
. TRBJ1-2 TRBV2 . TGTGCCAGCAGTGGGAGGGGTGAAGGCTATGGCTACACCTTC CASSGRGEGYGYTF
. TRBJ1-5 TRBV12-3/TRBV12-4 . TGTGCCAGTACCCGGAACAATCAGCCCCAGCATTTT CASTRNNQPQHF
. TRBJ1-2 TRBV11-2 . TGTGCCAGCAGCCCTACCCTCTATGGCTACACCTTC CASSPTLYGYTF
. TRBJ2-3 TRBV7-2 . TGTGCCAGCAGCTTCTCGTCGGATACGCAGTATTTT CASSFSSDTQYF